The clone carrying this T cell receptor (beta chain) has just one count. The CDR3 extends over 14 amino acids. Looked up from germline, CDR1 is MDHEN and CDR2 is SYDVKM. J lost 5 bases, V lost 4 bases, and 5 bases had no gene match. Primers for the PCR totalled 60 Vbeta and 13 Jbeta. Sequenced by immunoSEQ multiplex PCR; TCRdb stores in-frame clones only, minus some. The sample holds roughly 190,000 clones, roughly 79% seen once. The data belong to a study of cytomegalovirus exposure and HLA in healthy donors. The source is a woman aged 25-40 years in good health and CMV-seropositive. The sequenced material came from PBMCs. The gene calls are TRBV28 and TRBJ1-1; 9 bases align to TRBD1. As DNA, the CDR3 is TGTGCCAGCAGTTGGGACAGGGTTAGGACTGAAGCTTTCTTT. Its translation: CASSWDRVRTEAFF.